This T cell receptor beta chain derives from a study of blood T cell repertoires in COVID-19. CDR1 is SGHRS, CDR2 YFSETQ, per germline. V was cut by 0 bases and J by 4 bases, with 11 bases left in between. This CDR3 contains 14 residues. Method: immunoSEQ multiplex PCR; TCRdb's copy keeps in-frame clones and lacks some. Among about 150,000 clones listed, approximately 91% were seen once. The sequence was collected from a man aged 50 or older with acute or convalescent COVID-19. Sample: peripheral blood. The chain couples TRBV5-1 to TRBJ2-7, with D perhaps TRBD1 (6 bases). CDR3 residues: CASSLGTGLYEQYF. The CDR3 DNA is TGCGCCAGCAGCTTGGGTACAGGGTTATACGAGCAGTACTTC.